The sample holds a few counts of the clone carrying this TCR beta chain. Its cognate antigen is unknown. Trimming shortened V by 0 bases and J by 6 bases, and 11 bases separated the two germline ends. The CDR3 runs to 14 residues. Germline V lookup: CDR1 LGHNA, CDR2 YSLEER. The study made its TCR cDNA through 5'RACE template switching. That step introduced a universal primer site along with UMIs. TCRdb fed the 5' RACE reads into MiXCR, producing one record per CDR3 protein. The table shows 300,000 to 400,000 distinct CDR3 sequences, with 8.7% occurring only once. This record comes from a study of T cells after yellow fever vaccination. Study-level points and caveats: Re-detected after boosting: most primary clones, 96% of CD4 and around 86% of CD8. Abundant bulk-derived clonotypes could contaminate FACS-sorted repertoires.

The sequence derives from a young man who received the YFV17D yellow fever vaccine. The source material was PBMCs, sampled on the day of the first yellow fever vaccination. The rearrangement links TRBV4-3 to TRBJ2-5; D could derive from TRBD1 or TRBD2 (5 bases each). This CDR3 reads CASSQDPGRQTQYF. As DNA, the CDR3 is TGCGCCAGCAGCCAAGATCCGGGACGGCAGACCCAGTACTTC.